This entry lists 32 T cell receptor beta chains sequenced from one sample in a study of T cell responses to AZD1222 COVID-19 vaccine. The assay was immunoSEQ multiplex PCR, and TCRdb's table has in-frame clones only and misses some. Here the sample spans approximately 82,000 clones, 90% to 95% being singletons. The material was peripheral blood, obtained on day 0 of AZD1222 vaccination. These receptor sequences come from an adult in good health.

The chain combines TRBV7-8 with TRBJ1-1, with unresolved D. The CDR3 has 15 amino acids. Trimming took 2 bases from V and 1 from J, leaving 11 bases between them. CDR1 SGHVS and CDR2 FQNEAQ come from the germline V gene. The CDR3 DNA sequence: TGTGCCAGCAGCTTAACCTCTGGACCGAACACTGAAGCTTTCTTT. It specifies CASSLTSGPNTEAFF.

This chain joins TRBV10-3 and TRBJ1-4; no firm D call. Germline V gene lookup returns CDR1 ENHRY and CDR2 SYGVKD. This CDR3 spans 13 amino acids. The V and J ends lost 2 bases and 8 bases respectively, with 9 bases between them. The CDR3 is CAISELGSEKLFF. The DNA for the CDR3 is TGTGCCATCAGTGAGCTGGGGAGCGAAAAACTGTTTTTT.

The chain combines TRBV25-1 with TRBJ1-1, with 8 bases lining up with TRBD1. V trimming: 10 bases; J trimming: 7 bases; junction bases outside the gene matches: 14. The CDR3 has 14 residues. The germline V gene encodes CDR1 MGHDK and CDR2 SYGVNS. DNA of the CDR3: TGTGCCATCTCTCCCGGGACAGGAGTCGGTGAAGCTTTCTTT. Protein: CAISPGTGVGEAFF.

The genes are TRBV10-1 and TRBJ1-5; tentatively, D is TRBD1 (6 bases). Trimming cost V 8 bases and J 3 bases, with 11 bases left between them. This CDR3 contains 13 residues. Germline values: CDR1 WNHNN, CDR2 SYGVQD (reference sequence). This CDR3 is CASLGQSNQPQHF. In DNA form, the CDR3 reads TGCGCCAGCCTTGGACAGTCCAATCAGCCCCAGCATTTT.

The chain is built from TRBV28 and TRBJ1-1; D is perhaps TRBD1 (5 bases). CDR3 length equals 15 residues. The V gene's germline CDR1 is MDHEN and CDR2 SYDVKM. V shed 5 bases and J shed 1 base, with 14 bases lying between them. The CDR3 spells CASSRPLTGNTEAFF. In nucleotides, the CDR3 is TGTGCCAGCAGTCGGCCCCTAACAGGGAACACTGAAGCTTTCTTT. Complete variable domain (other parts from reference TRBV28 and TRBJ1-1): DVKVTQSSRYLVKRTGEKVFLECVQDMDHENMFWYRQDPGLGLRLIYFSYDVKMKEKGDIPEGYSVSREKKERFSLILESASTNQTSMYLCASSRPLTGNTEAFFGQGTRLTVV.

The chain recombines TRBV4-3 with TRBJ1-6; TRBD1 is a possible D gene (5 bases). This CDR3 contains 16 residues. V dropped 1 base and J dropped 4 bases, with 11 bases sitting between them. CDR1 and CDR2 (germline): LGHNA, YSLEER. The CDR3 spells CASSQGADRYNSPLHF. DNA for the CDR3: TGCGCCAGCAGCCAAGGGGCCGACAGATATAATTCACCCCTCCACTTT.

The CDR3 bases are TGCGCCAGCAGGTATAGGGGGAATGAGCAGTTCTTC. It specifies CASRYRGNEQFF. This chain joins TRBV5-1 and TRBJ2-1; a possible D gene is TRBD1 (6 bases). With 5 bases removed from V and 7 bases from J, the gap between germline ends came to 10 bases. The V gene's germline CDR1 is SGHRS and CDR2 YFSETQ. The CDR3 sequence is 12 residues long.

This chain uses TRBV7-9 with TRBJ1-5, with TRBD1 matching over 7 bases. V was clipped by 5 bases and J by 6 bases; unmatched bases: 10. Germline CDR1 and CDR2: SEHNR and FQNEAQ (reference sequence). This CDR3 spans 15 amino acids. DNA of the CDR3: TGTGCCAGCAGCGTCGGGACAGCGTTCGGTCAGCCCCAGCATTTT. Protein product: CASSVGTAFGQPQHF.

The V and J genes are TRBV2 and TRBJ1-6, with D unresolved. Trimming cost V 10 bases and J 0 bases, with 13 bases left between them. CDR3 size: 15 residues. Germline assignment: CDR1 SNHLY and CDR2 FYNNEI. The CDR3 DNA reads as TGTGCCACCATGGATCAGCCCTCCTATAATTCACCCCTCCACTTT. Translated: CATMDQPSYNSPLHF.

This chain joins TRBV2 and TRBJ1-1; 8 nucleotides align to TRBD1. V was clipped by 6 bases and J by 10 bases; unmatched bases: 10. The CDR3 totals 13 residues. Germline CDR1 and CDR2: SNHLY and FYNNEI. In DNA form, the CDR3 reads TGTGCCAGCAGGAGTGGACAGGGTATCGGAGCTTTCTTT. This sequence encodes CASRSGQGIGAFF.

The chain has TRBV7-2 and TRBJ1-1, with TRBD1 as a possible D gene (6 bases). This CDR3 comprises 17 residues. CDR1 is SGHTA and CDR2 is FQGNSA in the germline V gene. The V end lost 4 bases, the J end lost 1 base, and 19 bases lay between the germline ends. CDR3: CASSSQGPGAPNTEAFF. Written as DNA, the CDR3 is TGTGCCAGCAGCTCCCAAGGACCAGGGGCGCCGAACACTGAAGCTTTCTTT.

The CDR3 DNA sequence: TGTGCCAGCAGCCTTTCCTCGCAGAATTCTGGAAACACCATATATTTT. This translates into CASSLSSQNSGNTIYF. The V and J genes are TRBV3-1 (or the pseudogene TRBV3-2) and TRBJ1-3, with D unclear. Trimming stripped 4 bases from V and 1 base from J, with 14 bases between. Germline lookup yields CDR1 LGHDT and CDR2 YNNKEL (reference sequence). This CDR3 comprises 16 residues.

V usage is TRBV10-1 and J usage is TRBJ1-1; D call uncertain. Per germline, CDR1 WNHNN and CDR2 SYGVQD (reference sequence). V was pared by 4 bases and J by 5 bases, with 8 bases between. The CDR3 spans 12 residues. CDR3 loop: CASSGGRTEAFF. Here the CDR3 DNA reads TGCGCCAGCAGTGGCGGCCGAACTGAAGCTTTCTTT.

The V gene is TRBV7-9, the J gene TRBJ2-5; D remains unclear. The CDR3 runs 13 residues. Germline V gene data show CDR1 as SEHNR and CDR2 as FQNEAQ (reference sequence). Trimming took 5 bases from V and 4 from J, leaving 11 bases between them. CDR3 sequence: CASSIDPGETQYF. In nucleotides, the CDR3 is TGTGCCAGCAGCATAGACCCGGGAGAGACCCAGTACTTC.

The rearrangement joins TRBV3-1 (or the pseudogene TRBV3-2) to TRBJ2-1, with 10 positions matching TRBD2. V lost 4 bases and J lost 8; bases outside the gene matches: 14. Germline V gene lookup returns CDR1 LGHDT and CDR2 YNNKEL (reference sequence). The length of the CDR3 is 17 residues. CDR3 sequence reads: CASSPELSGGWSDEQFF. CDR3 nucleotides: TGTGCCAGCAGCCCAGAACTTAGCGGGGGGTGGTCCGATGAGCAGTTCTTC.

A single count supports this clone. V usage is TRBV28 and J usage is TRBJ1-2; D perhaps matches TRBD1 (6 bases). CDR3 length: 13 residues. Between the trimmed V and J ends, which lost 4 bases and 4 bases, there was a span of 10 bases. CDR1 is MDHEN and CDR2 is SYDVKM in the germline V gene. CDR3 protein: CASSSQGTYGYTF. The CDR3 DNA is TGTGCCAGCAGTTCACAGGGAACCTATGGCTACACCTTC.

This clone has more than one count but fewer than ten. The chain is built from TRBV5-1 and TRBJ1-5, with D maybe TRBD1 (5 bases). The V end lost 0 bases, the J end lost 2 bases, and 9 bases lay between the germline ends. The CDR3 totals 15 residues. Germline CDR1 is SGHRS and CDR2 is YFSETQ. The CDR3 sequence is CASSLEGSGNQPQHF. The CDR3 DNA reads as TGCGCCAGCAGCTTGGAGGGGAGTGGCAATCAGCCCCAGCATTTT.

This clone was detected only a few times. The chain has TRBV7-2 and TRBJ1-6, with D maybe TRBD1 (6 bases). This CDR3 contains 14 residues. V was clipped by 1 base and J by 6 bases, with 7 bases between them. CDR1 is SGHTA and CDR2 is FQGNSA in the germline V gene. This chain's CDR3 is CASSLGTVNSPLHF. The CDR3 DNA reads as TGTGCCAGCAGCTTAGGGACAGTTAATTCACCCCTCCACTTT. Filled out from reference TRBV7-2 and TRBJ1-6, the complete variable domain reads GAGVSQSPSNKVTEKGKDVELRCDPISGHTALYWYRQSLGQGLEFLIYFQGNSAPDKSGLPSDRFSAERTGGSVSTLTIQRTQQEDSAVYLCASSLGTVNSPLHFGNGTRLTVT.

The V and J genes are TRBV30 and TRBJ1-2, with D unclear. V was pared by 2 bases and J by 6 bases, with 19 bases between. The CDR3 has 15 amino acids. Germline V gene data show CDR1 as GTSNPN and CDR2 as SVGIG (reference sequence). CDR3 in amino acids: CAWSWIGDSRDGYTF. The CDR3 bases are TGTGCCTGGAGTTGGATCGGTGATTCCCGAGATGGCTACACCTTC.

This rearrangement joins TRBV28 to TRBJ2-7, with D perhaps TRBD1 (5 bases). CDR1 MDHEN and CDR2 SYDVKM come from the germline V gene. The CDR3 runs 10 residues. The ends were cut back, 3 bases at V and 12 bases at J, with 9 bases in the middle. The CDR3 sequence is CASSFQGWYF. Here the CDR3 DNA reads TGTGCCAGCAGTTTCCAGGGATGGTACTTC.

CDR3 sequence: CALTGTGGYGYTF. The CDR3 nucleotides read TGTGCCTTAACCGGGACAGGGGGCTATGGCTACACCTTC. This chain connects TRBV30 to TRBJ1-2, with TRBD1 identical over 11 bases. V gave up 7 bases and J gave up 4 bases; unmatched junction bases: 5. The germline gives CDR1 GTSNPN, CDR2 SVGIG (reference sequence). This CDR3 region has 13 residues.

The chain combines TRBV4-1 with TRBJ1-1, with TRBD1 matching over 7 bases. The CDR3 spans 13 residues. The germline gives CDR1 MGHRA, CDR2 YSYEKL. V lost 4 bases, J lost 10 bases, and 9 bases stayed unmatched. The CDR3 DNA reads as TGCGCCAGCAGCCCTATTTTCCGGGACAGAGCTTTCTTT. Translated, it gives CASSPIFRDRAFF.

CDR3 region: CASSLAGGSSGNTIYF. Written as DNA, the CDR3 is TGCGCCAGCAGCTTGGCCGGTGGGAGCTCTGGAAACACCATATATTTT. This chain joins TRBV5-1 and TRBJ1-3; no clear D. Looked up from germline, CDR1 is SGHRS and CDR2 is YFSETQ. The CDR3 loop spans 16 amino acids. V was clipped by 0 bases and J by 0 bases, with 10 bases between them.

The V gene is TRBV16, the J gene TRBJ2-7; no firm D call. The V gene's germline CDR1 is KGHSY and CDR2 FQNENV. V lost 8 bases and J 2 bases, leaving 19 bases between the germline ends. The CDR3 covers 15 residues. The chain's CDR3 is CASSPYLESPYEQYF. The CDR3 DNA follows: TGTGCCAGCTCTCCCTACCTAGAGAGTCCCTACGAGCAGTACTTC.

This chain links TRBV3-1 (or the pseudogene TRBV3-2) with TRBJ1-5; weak D call: TRBD1 (6 bases). The CDR3 sequence is 16 residues long. Germline CDR1 and CDR2: LGHDT and YNNKEL (reference sequence). V lost 2 bases to trimming and J lost 0 bases, with 11 bases between them. The CDR3 loop is CASSQWGTNSNQPQHF. CDR3 sequence (DNA): TGTGCCAGCAGCCAATGGGGGACAAATAGCAATCAGCCCCAGCATTTT.

The chain uses TRBV18 and TRBJ1-5, with 9 bases that match TRBD1. This CDR3 has 14 amino acids. With 3 bases clipped from V and 7 bases from J, the junction kept 4 bases outside the gene matches. CDR1 KGHSH and CDR2 LQKENI come from the germline V gene. The CDR3 reads CASSPRDRDQPQHF. CDR3 DNA sequence: TGTGCCAGCTCACCCCGGGACAGGGACCAGCCCCAGCATTTT.

This rearrangement joins TRBV5-4 to TRBJ2-1; no firm D call. Germline CDR1 is SGHNT and CDR2 is YYREEE (reference sequence). With 0 bases removed from V and 0 bases from J, the gap between germline ends came to 10 bases. The CDR3 is made up of 16 amino acids. CDR3 DNA: TGTGCCAGCAGCTTGGTGGCTACCGTCTCCTACAATGAGCAGTTCTTC. This sequence encodes CASSLVATVSYNEQFF.

The rearrangement uses TRBV25-1 and TRBJ1-1; TRBD1 matches 8 bases. The V segment lost 2 bases and the J segment 4 bases; nucleotides outside the gene matches: 6. The CDR3 has 15 amino acids. Looked up from germline, CDR1 is MGHDK and CDR2 is SYGVNS. The CDR3 bases are TGTGCCAGCAGTGAACCTGGACAGGGACGCACTGAAGCTTTCTTT. This gives the protein CASSEPGQGRTEAFF.

This chain joins TRBV4-2 and TRBJ1-1; D call uncertain. Trimming stripped 1 base from V and 1 base from J, with 4 bases between. This CDR3 is built from 13 residues. The germline CDR1 and CDR2 sequences are LGHNA and YNFKEQ. In DNA, the CDR3 is TGTGCCAGCAGCCAAGGCGGGAACACTGAAGCTTTCTTT. Translation gives CASSQGGNTEAFF.

The J gene is TRBJ2-7, the V gene TRBV25-1; 8 bases are shared with TRBD1. The CDR3 runs to 15 residues. V lost 4 bases to trimming and J lost 5 bases; unmatched junction nucleotides: 10. The germline gives CDR1 MGHDK, CDR2 SYGVNS. The CDR3 loop is CASSADRGTRNEQYF. The CDR3 bases are TGTGCCAGCAGTGCAGACAGGGGAACAAGAAACGAGCAGTACTTC.

The chain has TRBV6-1 and TRBJ2-1; no firm D call. CDR3 length: 15 residues. CDR1 and CDR2 (germline): MNHNS, SASEGT. Trimming left V 3 bases short and J 8 bases short, with 17 bases between. CDR3 residues: CASSDLTGLTDEQFF. For the CDR3, the DNA is TGTGCCAGCAGTGACCTTACTGGTTTAACGGATGAGCAGTTCTTC.

This chain joins TRBV9 and TRBJ2-7; possible D gene TRBD2, 6 bases. The CDR3 loop spans 15 amino acids. V lost 0 bases, J lost 4 bases, and 14 bases lay in between. The germline V gene encodes CDR1 SGDLS and CDR2 YYNGEE. CDR3 sequence: CASSVGGVIGYEQYF. The CDR3 DNA is TGTGCCAGCAGCGTAGGGGGGGTTATAGGTTACGAGCAGTACTTC. Full variable domain (rest looked up from reference TRBV9 and TRBJ2-7): DSGVTQTPKHLITATGQRVTLRCSPRSGDLSVYWYQQSLDQGLQFLIQYYNGEERAKGNILERFSAQQFPDLHSELNLSSLELGDSALYFCASSVGGVIGYEQYFGPGTRLTVT.